This passage covers 21 T cell receptor beta chains from one sample sequenced in a study of shared T cell receptors in the human thymus. Sequencing used immunoSEQ multiplex PCR; TCRdb keeps in-frame clones, though not all of them. The table shows some 700,000 clones, with approximately 88% occurring only once. The same data also contributed to another study, on human thymus T cells.

Material: thymocytes. The origin of the receptors is a boy younger than two with a congenital heart defect.

V usage is TRBV10-2 and J usage is TRBJ2-3, with 8 bases identical to TRBD2. The CDR3 runs to 15 residues. CDR1 and CDR2 (germline): WSHSY, SAAADI. Trimming removed 2 bases from V and 2 bases from J; junction bases left unmatched: 3. The CDR3 nucleotides are TGCGCCAGCAGTGAGGAGCGGGAGATCACAGATACGCAGTATTTT. Protein: CASSEEREITDTQYF.

The chain couples TRBV27 to TRBJ2-7; 7 bases fit TRBD2. Germline CDR1 and CDR2: MNHEY and SMNVEV (reference sequence). J was trimmed by 6 bases and V by 5 bases; bases with no gene match: 16. CDR3 length equals 16 residues. The CDR3 region has the DNA TGTGCCAGCAGTCCTACCCGAGGCGGGAGAATCTGCGAGCAGTACTTC. This sequence encodes CASSPTRGGRICEQYF.

The rearrangement uses TRBV4-1 and TRBJ2-1; 7 bases map to TRBD2. CDR3 length: 16 residues. Germline V gene sequence: CDR1 MGHRA, CDR2 YSYEKL. The V gene end was trimmed by 1 base and the J gene end by 7 bases; junction bases not matched to a gene: 10. For the CDR3, the DNA is TGCGCCAGCAGCCAAGGGACTAGTAGGACCAAAAATGAGCAGTTCTTC. Translation: CASSQGTSRTKNEQFF.

The rearrangement joins TRBV5-6 to TRBJ2-5; 7 positions agree with TRBD2. Germline CDR1 and CDR2: SGHDT and YYEEEE. V gave up 1 base and J gave up 9 bases; unmatched junction bases: 15. The CDR3 runs 16 residues. Written as DNA, the CDR3 is TGTGCCAGCAGCTTGAGACTAGCAGGAGACCAAGACTCCCAGTACTTC. Its protein product is CASSLRLAGDQDSQYF. The full variable domain, with the rest looked up from reference TRBV5-6 and TRBJ2-5, is DAGVTQSPTHLIKTRGQQVTLRCSPKSGHDTVSWYQQALGQGPQFIFQYYEEEERQRGNFPDRFSGHQFPNYSSELNVNALLLGDSALYLCASSLRLAGDQDSQYFGPGTRLLVL.

A single count supports this clone. V is TRBV9 and J is TRBJ1-1; 9 bases map to TRBD1. CDR1 SGDLS and CDR2 YYNGEE come from the germline V gene. This CDR3 contains 15 residues. Trimming removed 3 bases from V and 10 bases from J; junction bases left unmatched: 13. CDR3 sequence: CASSAHPGQGARAFF. As DNA, the CDR3 is TGTGCCAGCAGCGCACACCCGGGACAGGGTGCGAGAGCTTTCTTT. The variable domain in full, with the rest retrieved from reference TRBV9 and TRBJ1-1, is DSGVTQTPKHLITATGQRVTLRCSPRSGDLSVYWYQQSLDQGLQFLIQYYNGEERAKGNILERFSAQQFPDLHSELNLSSLELGDSALYFCASSAHPGQGARAFFGQGTRLTVV.

The chain combines TRBV28 with TRBJ1-5; D not resolved. Germline CDR1 MDHEN, CDR2 SYDVKM. The CDR3 loop spans 15 amino acids. Deletions cut 2 bases from V and 2 bases from J, with 10 bases between. The CDR3 loop is CASSLGLQRNQPQHF. The CDR3 DNA reads as TGTGCCAGCAGTTTAGGATTACAGCGCAATCAGCCCCAGCATTTT.

V gene TRBV5-1 combines with J gene TRBJ2-1; 14 bases agree with TRBD2. This CDR3 contains 18 residues. V shed 3 bases, J shed 0 bases, and the junction held 5 bases outside the gene matches. CDR1 and CDR2 from the germline V gene are SGHRS and YFSETQ. In DNA form, the CDR3 reads TGCGCCAGCAGCTACGGGACTAGCGGGGGCAGCTCCTACAATGAGCAGTTCTTC. It specifies CASSYGTSGGSSYNEQFF.

The CDR3 bases are TGCGCCAGCAGTGAGACTAGCGGGAAGGAGCAGTACTTC. Translated: CASSETSGKEQYF. This chain uses TRBV10-2 with TRBJ2-7; TRBD2 matches 10 bases. The CDR3 covers 13 residues. The germline gives CDR1 WSHSY, CDR2 SAAADI. The trim removed 2 bases at V and 7 bases at J, leaving 2 bases unmatched.

V gene TRBV7-6 combines with J gene TRBJ1-1; TRBD1 might be the D (5 bases). CDR1 is SGHVS and CDR2 is FNYEAQ in the germline V gene. V dropped 5 bases and J dropped 6 bases, with 13 bases sitting between them. The CDR3 spans 13 residues. This CDR3 reads CASSRSGIPEAFF. DNA for the CDR3: TGTGCCAGCAGCAGGTCAGGGATCCCTGAAGCTTTCTTT.

This rearrangement joins TRBV5-6 to TRBJ2-1; D may be TRBD2 (6 bases). CDR1 is SGHDT, CDR2 YYEEEE, per germline. This CDR3 is built from 15 residues. V dropped 3 bases and J dropped 8 bases, with 18 bases sitting between them. The CDR3 spells CASSSQASDRDEQFF. The CDR3 DNA reads TGTGCCAGCAGCTCCCAAGCTAGCGATCGGGATGAGCAGTTCTTC.

In this sample, this clone turned up once. An end of the junction differs from the germline gene, which may be a read error. This sequence joins TRBV7-2 and TRBJ2-3, with D perhaps TRBD1 (6 bases). Germline V gene sequence: CDR1 SGHTA, CDR2 FQGNSA. The CDR3 runs to 12 residues. The CDR3 DNA follows: TGTGCCAGCAGCTTACCGAGACAGGTCCCGCATTTT. It yields the protein CASSLPRQVPHF.

The V and J genes are TRBV14 and TRBJ2-1; the match to TRBD2 covers 7 bases. Trimming removed 5 bases from V and 13 bases from J; junction bases left unmatched: 11. Germline values: CDR1 SGHDN, CDR2 FVKESK. The CDR3 runs 13 residues. Here the CDR3 DNA reads TGTGCCAGCAGCGCCCGGGGCGGCGGGAGACAGTTCTTC. Translating it yields CASSARGGGRQFF. Drawing the rest from reference TRBV14 and TRBJ2-1, the complete variable domain is EAGVTQFPSHSVIEKGQTVTLRCDPISGHDNLYWYRRVMGKEIKFLLHFVKESKQDESGMPNNRFLAERTGGTYSTLKVQPAELEDSGVYFCASSARGGGRQFFGPGTRLTVL.

The chain joins TRBV5-1 to TRBJ2-1, with D maybe TRBD1 (6 bases). With 4 bases removed from V and 3 bases from J, the gap between germline ends came to 14 bases. The CDR3 consists of 15 residues. Germline V CDR1 and CDR2: SGHRS, YFSETQ. The CDR3 protein is CASSPWGQVYNEQFF. CDR3 nucleotide sequence: TGCGCCAGCAGCCCGTGGGGGCAGGTCTACAATGAGCAGTTCTTC.

The chain recombines TRBV6-5 with TRBJ1-1; weak D call: TRBD1 (5 bases). From germline, CDR1 is MNHEY and CDR2 SVGAGI. V gave up 6 bases and J gave up 1 base, with 15 bases separating them. The CDR3 consists of 15 residues. The CDR3 sequence: CASRRTGTANTEAFF. The CDR3 DNA sequence: TGTGCCAGCAGACGCACCGGGACTGCGAACACTGAAGCTTTCTTT.

The chain has TRBV5-6 and TRBJ1-4; TRBD1 might be the D (5 bases). This CDR3 is 16 amino acids long. V was trimmed by 0 bases and J by 7 bases, leaving 16 bases between them. The germline gives CDR1 SGHDT, CDR2 YYEEEE. The CDR3 is CASSLVAAGGGEKLFF. CDR3 coding DNA: TGTGCCAGCAGCTTGGTGGCCGCCGGGGGGGGTGAAAAACTGTTTTTT.

The rearrangement uses TRBV13 and TRBJ2-7, with TRBD2 matching over 12 bases. V lost 4 bases and J lost 1; bases outside the gene matches: 5. CDR1 is PRHDT, CDR2 FYEKMQ, per germline (reference sequence). The length of the CDR3 is 16 residues. The CDR3 reads CASSSLTSGSSYEQYF. The CDR3 nucleotides read TGTGCCAGCAGCTCCCTGACTAGCGGGAGTTCCTACGAGCAGTACTTC.

The rearrangement joins TRBV5-1 to TRBJ2-2, with TRBD2 identical over 9 bases. The J segment lost 2 bases and the V segment lost 4 bases, leaving 3 bases of the junction unmatched. This CDR3 has 15 residues. CDR1 is SGHRS and CDR2 is YFSETQ in the germline V gene. In DNA form, the CDR3 reads TGCGCCAGCAGCCGGACTAGCGAAAACACCGGGGAGCTGTTTTTT. Translation gives CASSRTSENTGELFF.

V is TRBV14 and J is TRBJ2-2; D is possibly TRBD1 (5 bases). The V and J ends lost 0 bases and 3 bases respectively, with 11 bases between them. The CDR3 is 16 residues long. The germline V gene has CDR1 SGHDN and CDR2 FVKESK. Here the CDR3 DNA reads TGTGCCAGCAGCCAAGACCCCAGGGCGGACACCGGGGAGCTGTTTTTT. Protein product: CASSQDPRADTGELFF.

This clone was seen a handful of times. This rearrangement joins TRBV4-1 to TRBJ1-4, with 9 bases fitting TRBD1. Germline V gene lookup returns CDR1 MGHRA and CDR2 YSYEKL. V shed 1 base and J 5 bases; nucleotides not matched to a gene: 2. This CDR3 has 15 residues. CDR3 amino acids: CASSQGDRGNEKLFF. The DNA for the CDR3 is TGCGCCAGCAGCCAAGGAGACAGGGGGAATGAAAAACTGTTTTTT.

The table lists this clone with a count of one. The gene calls are TRBV30 and TRBJ2-7; D may be TRBD2 (6 bases). CDR1 and CDR2 (germline): GTSNPN, SVGIG (reference sequence). Trimming removed 2 bases from V and 2 bases from J, with 10 bases in between. The CDR3 runs to 13 residues. CDR3 amino acids: CAWSPRLAYEQYF. The CDR3 region has the DNA TGTGCCTGGAGTCCCCGACTAGCCTACGAGCAGTACTTC.

J is TRBJ2-1 and V is TRBV15; 7 nucleotides line up with TRBD2. Germline CDR1 LNHNV, CDR2 YYDKDF (reference sequence). The CDR3 extends over 16 amino acids. The junction had 11 bases not matched to a gene; V was cut back by 3 bases and J by 6 bases. The CDR3 nucleotides read TGTGCCACCAGCAGCTCCAGGGCGGGAGAGTCCAATGAGCAGTTCTTC. This encodes CATSSSRAGESNEQFF. Full variable domain (remainder filled in from reference TRBV15 and TRBJ2-1): DAMVIQNPRYQVTQFGKPVTLSCSQTLNHNVMYWYQQKSSQAPKLLFHYYDKDFNNEADTPDNFQSRRPNTSFCFLDIRSPGLGDTAMYLCATSSSRAGESNEQFFGPGTRLTVL.